Below, 28 T cell receptor beta chains from the same sample are listed, as sequenced in a study of T cell repertoires in cytomegalovirus infection. TCRdb re-analysed the reads in MiXCR, keeping a single row per CDR3 protein. The repertoire has fewer than 300,000 distinct CDR3 sequences, roughly 26% of them found once; the top ten carry 14%. Sequencing used PBMCs. The receptors here all came from a human donor in good health (CMV status not recorded). Some clones in this sample may be carry-over from other donors' samples.

The CDR3 here is CASSLAATGNTIYF. The CDR3 DNA reads TGTGCCAGCAGCTTAGCGGCAACTGGAAACACCATATATTTT. This chain links TRBV7-2 with TRBJ1-3; D not certain. Germline V gene sequence: CDR1 SGHTA, CDR2 FQGNSA. Trimming stripped 0 bases from V and 2 bases from J, with 5 bases between. This CDR3 is built from 14 residues. Variable domain in full (rest from reference TRBV7-2 and TRBJ1-3): GAGVSQSPSNKVTEKGKDVELRCDPISGHTALYWYRQSLGQGLEFLIYFQGNSAPDKSGLPSDRFSAERTGGSVSTLTIQRTQQEDSAVYLCASSLAATGNTIYFGEGSWLTVV.

This clonotype was seen many times. The chain carries TRBV11-2 and TRBJ2-3, with D unresolved. This CDR3 region has 19 residues. The germline gives CDR1 SGHAT, CDR2 FQNNGV. V was clipped by 5 bases and J by 0 bases, with 24 bases between them. This chain's CDR3 is CASSRYKPPGLRSTDTQYF. The DNA for the CDR3 is TGTGCCAGCAGCCGATATAAGCCTCCTGGGCTCCGGAGCACAGATACGCAGTATTTT.

The gene calls are TRBV12-3 or TRBV12-4 and TRBJ1-5, with TRBD1 as a possible D gene (6 bases). V was clipped by 3 bases and J by 3 bases, with 9 bases between them. The CDR3 contains 14 residues. This chain's CDR3 is CASSFRQDNQPQHF. CDR3 nucleotide sequence: TGTGCCAGCAGTTTTCGACAGGACAATCAGCCCCAGCATTTT.

At least ten counts were recorded for this clonotype. The chain uses TRBV11-3 and TRBJ2-7, with 10 bases that match TRBD2. CDR3 length: 16 amino acids. Germline V gene sequence: CDR1 SGHNT, CDR2 YENEEA. The V gene end was trimmed by 5 bases and the J gene end by 6 bases; junction bases not matched to a gene: 13. CDR3 sequence: CASSTAVSGRTSEQYF. The CDR3 nucleotides are TGTGCCAGCAGCACCGCGGTTAGCGGGAGGACGAGCGAGCAGTACTTC.

In this sample, this clonotype turned up many times. The chain links TRBV7-2 to TRBJ2-1; 10 nucleotides match TRBD1. J gave up 6 bases and V 2 bases, and 4 bases lay outside the gene matches. This CDR3 contains 15 residues. CDR1 is SGHTA and CDR2 is FQGNSA in the germline V gene. The CDR3 DNA follows: TGTGCCAGCAGCTTAAGGAGGACAGGGGGCAATGAGCAGTTCTTC. Translating gives CASSLRRTGGNEQFF. Supplemented by reference TRBV7-2 and TRBJ2-1, the full variable domain reads GAGVSQSPSNKVTEKGKDVELRCDPISGHTALYWYRQSLGQGLEFLIYFQGNSAPDKSGLPSDRFSAERTGGSVSTLTIQRTQQEDSAVYLCASSLRRTGGNEQFFGPGTRLTVL.

This clonotype showed up many times. In DNA, the CDR3 is TGTGCCAGCAGCCTAGTCTCCGGAGGTACAGATACGCAGTATTTT. Its translation is CASSLVSGGTDTQYF. This rearrangement joins TRBV25-1 to TRBJ2-3; a weak D match, TRBD2 (5 bases). V gave up 6 bases and J gave up 3 bases, with 16 bases separating them. The CDR3 length is 15 residues. Germline assignment: CDR1 MGHDK and CDR2 SYGVNS.

The chain links TRBV4-2 to TRBJ2-4; tentative D call: TRBD1 (5 bases). With 0 bases removed from V and 0 bases from J, the gap between germline ends came to 24 bases. Germline V gene data show CDR1 as LGHNA and CDR2 as YNFKEQ. The CDR3 has 21 residues. The CDR3 spells CASSQDAPIRAGPLAKNIQYF. CDR3 in DNA: TGTGCCAGCAGCCAAGATGCCCCGATTCGGGCAGGGCCCTTAGCCAAAAACATTCAGTACTTC.

This clonotype was detected many times. The chain has TRBV7-2 and TRBJ1-2, with D tentatively TRBD1 (5 bases). V shed 0 bases and J shed 4 bases, with 12 bases lying between them. The germline CDR1 and CDR2 sequences are SGHTA and FQGNSA. CDR3 length: 15 residues. This CDR3 reads CASSLAGVRLYGYTF. CDR3 nucleotide sequence: TGTGCCAGCAGCTTAGCGGGGGTCAGACTCTATGGCTACACCTTC.

The rearrangement links TRBV5-1 to TRBJ2-2; D is ambiguous. V shed 0 bases and J shed 2 bases, with 14 bases lying between them. The germline V gene encodes CDR1 SGHRS and CDR2 YFSETQ. The CDR3 length is 17 residues. Here the CDR3 DNA reads TGCGCCAGCAGCTTGGTTGGCGGTTGGGGTAACACCGGGGAGCTGTTTTTT. Translated, it gives CASSLVGGWGNTGELFF.

The CDR3 sequence is CASSAAGSVYNEQFF. Written as DNA, the CDR3 is TGTGCCAGCAGCGCGGCGGGTAGTGTCTACAATGAGCAGTTCTTC. The chain recombines TRBV7-2 with TRBJ2-1, with a tentative D call TRBD2 (5 bases). Germline V gene data show CDR1 as SGHTA and CDR2 as FQGNSA. Trimming stripped 5 bases from V and 3 bases from J, with 14 bases between. The CDR3 has 15 amino acids.

This clonotype was counted a few times. J is TRBJ2-3 and V is TRBV28; 11 nucleotides line up with TRBD2. Unmatched junction bases numbered 4, after V lost 8 bases and J lost 0 bases. Germline V lookup: CDR1 MDHEN, CDR2 SYDVKM. CDR3 size: 15 residues. The CDR3 sequence is CASGGLAASTDTQYF. The CDR3 region has the DNA TGTGCCAGCGGGGGACTAGCGGCCAGCACAGATACGCAGTATTTT.

Points on this clonotype: One base away lies a much larger clone, so this may be a sequencing read error. Because it lacks the conserved phenylalanine or tryptophan at the end, this CDR3 is likely a read error. The chain has TRBV7-8 and TRBJ1-1; no reliable D call. CDR1 is SGHVS and CDR2 is FQNEAQ in the germline V gene. This CDR3 contains 15 residues. With 3 bases removed from V and 0 bases from J, the gap between germline ends came to 11 bases. CDR3 loop: CASSFGRTMNTEAFS. Here the CDR3 DNA reads TGTGCCAGCAGCTTCGGTAGGACCATGAACACTGAAGCTTTCTCT.

This clonotype was detected only a few times. This chain links TRBV12-3 or TRBV12-4 with TRBJ2-2; D tentatively fits TRBD1 or TRBD2 (5 bases each). Trimming stripped 2 bases from V and 3 bases from J, with 13 bases between. CDR3 length: 16 amino acids. CDR3: CASSLLSGAYTGELFF. In nucleotides, the CDR3 is TGTGCCAGCAGTTTATTGTCCGGGGCCTACACCGGGGAGCTGTTTTTT.

This clonotype was counted a few times. The rearrangement uses TRBV20-1 and TRBJ2-7, with D tentatively TRBD1 or TRBD2 (6 bases each). The germline V gene encodes CDR1 DFQATT and CDR2 SNEGSKA (reference sequence). CDR3 length: 13 amino acids. V was trimmed by 2 bases and J by 2 bases, leaving 10 bases between them. The CDR3 is CSARPGAPYEQYF. In nucleotides, the CDR3 is TGCAGTGCTAGACCGGGGGCGCCCTACGAGCAGTACTTC.

This chain links TRBV7-6 with TRBJ2-7, with TRBD1 identical over 12 bases. V lost 2 bases, J lost 5 bases, and 4 bases stayed unmatched. CDR1 is SGHVS, CDR2 FNYEAQ, per germline. This CDR3 has 15 residues. The CDR3 protein is CASSLWGQGANEQYF. In nucleotides, the CDR3 is TGTGCCAGCAGCTTATGGGGACAGGGGGCTAACGAGCAGTACTTC.

This clonotype showed up many times. The CDR3 loop is CAISELPTGETEAFF. The CDR3, as DNA: TGTGCCATCAGTGAGCTCCCAACGGGTGAAACTGAAGCTTTCTTT. This chain joins TRBV10-3 and TRBJ1-1, with D uncertain. V was clipped by 2 bases and J by 5 bases, with 15 bases between them. From germline, CDR1 is ENHRY and CDR2 SYGVKD. The length of the CDR3 is 15 residues.

This clonotype was picked up a small number of times. The rearrangement joins TRBV5-1 to TRBJ2-3, with 10 nucleotides matching TRBD1. Germline-derived CDR1 and CDR2 are SGHRS and YFSETQ. The ends lost 4 bases at V and 1 base at J; junction bases unmatched: 9. The CDR3 sequence is 17 residues long. CDR3 loop: CASSKGKGTGGTDTQYF. In DNA form, the CDR3 reads TGCGCCAGCAGCAAGGGGAAAGGGACAGGGGGCACAGATACGCAGTATTTT.

The chain is built from TRBV29-1 and TRBJ2-7; tentative D call: TRBD2 (6 bases). The CDR3 consists of 11 residues. V lost 0 bases and J lost 10, with 10 bases in between. Germline loops: CDR1 SQVTM, CDR2 ANQGSEA. Here the CDR3 DNA reads TGCAGCGTTGAAGAGGAGGGGCCCCAGTACTTC. This codes for CSVEEEGPQYF.

V usage is TRBV24-1 and J usage is TRBJ2-3; 13 nucleotides agree with TRBD2. The V and J ends lost 4 bases and 6 bases, in that order; junction bases with no gene match: 6. CDR1 and CDR2 (germline): KGHDR, SFDVKD. CDR3 length: 16 amino acids. CDR3 in DNA: TGTGCCACCAGTGAAAGGACTAGCGGGAGAGGGGATACGCAGTATTTT. This sequence encodes CATSERTSGRGDTQYF.

The chain joins TRBV5-1 to TRBJ1-1, with D hard to call. Germline V CDR1 and CDR2: SGHRS, YFSETQ. This CDR3 is built from 14 residues. V shed 0 bases and J shed 2 bases, with 8 bases lying between them. The CDR3 nucleotides read TGCGCCAGCAGCTTGGTTCCGGCTAACACTGAAGCTTTCTTT. This sequence encodes CASSLVPANTEAFF.

V is TRBV20-1 and J is TRBJ2-7; 14 bases line up with TRBD2. V gave up 5 bases and J gave up 6 bases; unmatched junction bases: 6. The germline V gene has CDR1 DFQATT and CDR2 SNEGSKA (reference sequence). The CDR3 sequence is 14 residues long. CDR3 nucleotide sequence: TGCAGTGCTCAGGGACTAGCGGGAGTTGGCGAGCAGTACTTC. Its translation: CSAQGLAGVGEQYF.

In this sample, this clonotype turned up many times. The rearrangement uses TRBV7-2 and TRBJ1-1, with D possibly TRBD1 on 5 matching bases. The CDR3 length is 15 residues. Germline V lookup: CDR1 SGHTA, CDR2 FQGNSA. The germline V and J ends were trimmed by 0 bases and 3 bases, with 11 bases remaining between them. The CDR3 nucleotides are TGTGCCAGCAGCTTAGCGCGGGGGGTTTACACTGAAGCTTTCTTT. This sequence encodes CASSLARGVYTEAFF. Drawing the rest from reference TRBV7-2 and TRBJ1-1, the complete variable domain is GAGVSQSPSNKVTEKGKDVELRCDPISGHTALYWYRQSLGQGLEFLIYFQGNSAPDKSGLPSDRFSAERTGGSVSTLTIQRTQQEDSAVYLCASSLARGVYTEAFFGQGTRLTVV.

This clonotype was recorded a few times. V usage is TRBV6-5 and J usage is TRBJ2-7, with TRBD2 as a possible D gene (6 bases). Germline V CDR1 and CDR2: MNHEY, SVGAGI. The CDR3 totals 13 residues. The V and J ends lost 5 bases and 2 bases respectively, with 10 bases between them. This chain's CDR3 is CASSTGLTYEQYF. The CDR3 nucleotides are TGTGCCAGCAGTACTGGACTAACCTACGAGCAGTACTTC.

This clonotype was seen only a few times. The rearrangement links TRBV20-1 to TRBJ2-7; TRBD2 matches at 8 bases. Looked up from germline, CDR1 is DFQATT and CDR2 is SNEGSKA (reference sequence). This CDR3 is 16 amino acids long. The V gene end was trimmed by 0 bases and the J gene end by 1 base; junction bases not matched to a gene: 8. This chain's CDR3 is CSARDLGLALSYEQYF. The CDR3 nucleotides read TGCAGTGCTAGAGATCTAGGACTAGCTTTATCCTACGAGCAGTACTTC.

This chain connects TRBV5-1 to TRBJ1-4, with 11 bases that match TRBD1. V lost 0 bases to trimming and J lost 10 bases; unmatched junction nucleotides: 5. The length of the CDR3 is 15 residues. The germline V gene has CDR1 SGHRS and CDR2 YFSETQ. Written as DNA, the CDR3 is TGCGCCAGCAGCTTGGGGACAGGGGGCGTACGAAAACTGTTTTTT. Residues: CASSLGTGGVRKLFF.

In this sample, this clonotype turned up a few times. The chain recombines TRBV10-1 with TRBJ2-3; 9 positions match TRBD1. CDR1 and CDR2 (germline): WNHNN, SYGVQD (reference sequence). Trimming cost V 3 bases and J 6 bases; bases outside gene matches: 4. The CDR3 covers 14 residues. CDR3 sequence reads: CASSEQGAYDTQYF. CDR3 nucleotides: TGCGCCAGCAGTGAACAGGGGGCGTATGATACGCAGTATTTT.

This clonotype turned up a few times. The rearrangement joins TRBV20-1 to TRBJ2-3; D not certain. CDR1 and CDR2 from the germline V gene are DFQATT and SNEGSKA (reference sequence). Trimming left V 3 bases short and J 11 bases short, with 9 bases between. This CDR3 has 10 residues. The chain's CDR3 is CSASLPRQYF. The DNA for the CDR3 is TGCAGTGCTAGTCTTCCTAGGCAGTATTTT.

The gene calls are TRBV20-1 and TRBJ2-4, with 10 bases aligning to TRBD1. The CDR3 extends over 13 amino acids. The ends lost 3 bases at V and 9 bases at J; junction bases unmatched: 5. CDR1 DFQATT and CDR2 SNEGSKA come from the germline V gene (reference sequence). The CDR3 here is CSARGTGDSIQYF. CDR3 DNA sequence: TGCAGTGCTAGGGGGACAGGGGATAGCATTCAGTACTTC.